The present TCR beta chain was sequenced within a study of blood T cell repertoires in COVID-19. TCRdb keeps only in-frame clones here, not all; method: immunoSEQ multiplex PCR. Of 90,000 to 100,000 clones detected, around nine tenths appear once; the ten largest clones hold about 16%. Germline V gene sequence: CDR1 SGHTA, CDR2 FQGNSA. This CDR3 contains 15 residues. V was shortened by 1 base and J by 5 bases, with 14 bases between the two germline ends. The sample taken for sequencing was peripheral blood. The sequence was obtained from a human donor in a cohort sampled during active COVID-19. J is TRBJ2-5 and V is TRBV7-2; tentative D call: TRBD2 (5 bases). The CDR3: CASSLGGARGETQYF. The DNA of the CDR3 is TGTGCCAGCAGCTTAGGAGGAGCCCGAGGGGAGACCCAGTACTTC.